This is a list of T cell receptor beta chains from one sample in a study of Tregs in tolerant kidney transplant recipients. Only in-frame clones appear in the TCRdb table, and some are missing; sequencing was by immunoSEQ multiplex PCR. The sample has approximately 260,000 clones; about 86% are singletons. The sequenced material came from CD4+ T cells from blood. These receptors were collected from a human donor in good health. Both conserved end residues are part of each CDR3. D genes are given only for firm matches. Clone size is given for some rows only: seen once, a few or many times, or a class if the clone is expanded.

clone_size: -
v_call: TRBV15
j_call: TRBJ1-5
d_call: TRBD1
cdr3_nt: TGTGCCACCAGCAGTACAGGGGGCCCGCCTTCATATAGCAATCAGCCCCAGCATTTT
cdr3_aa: CATSSTGGPPSYSNQPQHF

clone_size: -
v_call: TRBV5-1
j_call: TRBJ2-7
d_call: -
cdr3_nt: TGCGCCAGCAGCGGGCGTGGGGGGACTCTTTACGAGCAGTACTTC
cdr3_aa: CASSGRGGTLYEQYF

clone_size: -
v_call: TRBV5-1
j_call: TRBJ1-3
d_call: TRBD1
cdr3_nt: TGCGCCAGCAGCACCGGGACAGGGCCGTTCTCTGGAAACACCATATATTTT
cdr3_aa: CASSTGTGPFSGNTIYF

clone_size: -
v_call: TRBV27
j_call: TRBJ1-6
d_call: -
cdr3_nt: TGTGCCAGCCGGCGGGGTGAGGGCGCACCCCTCCACTTT
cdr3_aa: CASRRGEGAPLHF

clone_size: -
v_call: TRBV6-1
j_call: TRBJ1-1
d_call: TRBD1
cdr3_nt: TGTGCCAGCAGTGAAGCGGGAAGGGGGCCGAGTACCGAAGCTTTCTTT
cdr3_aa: CASSEAGRGPSTEAFF

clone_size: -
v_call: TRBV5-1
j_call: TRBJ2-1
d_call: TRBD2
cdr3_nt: TGCGCCAGCAGCTTGGGACTAGCGGGGGCCTATAATGAGCAGTTCTTC
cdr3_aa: CASSLGLAGAYNEQFF

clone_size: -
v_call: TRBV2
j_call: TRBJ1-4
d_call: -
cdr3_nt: TGTGCCAGCAGGAACAGGGCTGCTAATGAAAAACTGTTTTTT
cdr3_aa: CASRNRAANEKLFF

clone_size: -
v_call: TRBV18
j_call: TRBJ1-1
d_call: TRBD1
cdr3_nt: TGTGCCAGCTCTTCTAGGGACAGGTCTGAAGCTTTCTTT
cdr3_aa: CASSSRDRSEAFF

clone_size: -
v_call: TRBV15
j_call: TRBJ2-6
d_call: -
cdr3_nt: TGTGCCACCTCAGACAGGCCCTCCTCCTCTGGGGCCAACGTCCTGACTTTC
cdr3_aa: CATSDRPSSSGANVLTF

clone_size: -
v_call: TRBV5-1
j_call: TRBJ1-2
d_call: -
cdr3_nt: TGCGCCAGCAGCCTAAACAGTGCATCCTATGGCTACACCTTC
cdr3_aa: CASSLNSASYGYTF

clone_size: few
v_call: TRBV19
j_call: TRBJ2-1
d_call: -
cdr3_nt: TGTGCCAGTAGTCTGGGGTACGGGAGTAATGAGCAGTTCTTC
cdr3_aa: CASSLGYGSNEQFF

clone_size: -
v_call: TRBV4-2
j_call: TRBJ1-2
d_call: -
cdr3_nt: TGTGCCAGCAGCCCAGGGGTCCCAGCCGGTGGCTACACCTTC
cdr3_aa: CASSPGVPAGGYTF

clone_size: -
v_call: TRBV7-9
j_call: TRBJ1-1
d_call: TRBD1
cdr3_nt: TGTGCAACAGGGGGGAAGGTCACTGAAGCTTTCTTT
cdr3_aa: CATGGKVTEAFF

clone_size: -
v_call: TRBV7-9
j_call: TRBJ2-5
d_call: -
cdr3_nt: TGTGCCAGCAGTTCTCTAGCTAACGAAGAGACCCAGTACTTC
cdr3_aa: CASSSLANEETQYF

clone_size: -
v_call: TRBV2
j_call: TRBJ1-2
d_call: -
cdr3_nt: TGTGCCAGCAGTGAAGCTTCAGGGGTTGCCTATGGCTACACCTTC
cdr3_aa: CASSEASGVAYGYTF

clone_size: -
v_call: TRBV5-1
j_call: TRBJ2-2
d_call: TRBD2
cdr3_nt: TGCGCCAGCAGCCTAGGACTAGCGGCCAATCGGATCACCGGGGAGCTGTTTTTT
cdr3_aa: CASSLGLAANRITGELFF

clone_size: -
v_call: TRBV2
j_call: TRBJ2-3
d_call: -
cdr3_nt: TGTGCCAGCAGTGAAGCGCTAGCAGATACGCAGTATTTT
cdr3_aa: CASSEALADTQYF

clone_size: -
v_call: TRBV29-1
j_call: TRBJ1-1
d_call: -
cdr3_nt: TGCAGCGTCGCATCAAACTCGAGGACGGTGATGAACACTGAAGCTTTCTTT
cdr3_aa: CSVASNSRTVMNTEAFF

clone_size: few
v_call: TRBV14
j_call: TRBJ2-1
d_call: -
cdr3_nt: TGTGCCAGCAGCCAGCGGTCCTACAATGAGCAGTTCTTC
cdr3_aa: CASSQRSYNEQFF

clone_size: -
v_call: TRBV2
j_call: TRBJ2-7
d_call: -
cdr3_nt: TGTGCCAGCAGTGAGCTGGGCTACGAGCAGTACTTC
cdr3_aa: CASSELGYEQYF

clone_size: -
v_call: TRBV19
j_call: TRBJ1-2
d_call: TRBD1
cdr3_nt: TGTGCCAGTAGTATTTTGGGGAGGACAGGGCCCGGCTACACCTTC
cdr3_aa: CASSILGRTGPGYTF

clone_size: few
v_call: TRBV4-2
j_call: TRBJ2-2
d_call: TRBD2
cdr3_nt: TGTGCCAGCAGCCGGGGACTAGCGGGGAACACCGGGGAGCTGTTTTTT
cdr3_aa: CASSRGLAGNTGELFF

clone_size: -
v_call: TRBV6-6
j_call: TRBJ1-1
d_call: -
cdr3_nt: TGTGCCAGCAGTTACTCAGGACTGGGTGAAGCTTTCTTT
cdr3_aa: CASSYSGLGEAFF

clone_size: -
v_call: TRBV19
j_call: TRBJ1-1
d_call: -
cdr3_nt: TGTGCCAGTAGAGATCTACCGAACACTGAAGCTTTCTTT
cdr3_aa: CASRDLPNTEAFF

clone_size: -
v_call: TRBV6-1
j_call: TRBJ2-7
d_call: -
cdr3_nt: TGTGCCGGAGGGGTCCGCGAGCAGTACTTC
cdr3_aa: CAGGVREQYF

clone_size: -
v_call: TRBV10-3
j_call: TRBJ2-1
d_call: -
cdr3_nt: TGTGCCATCAGTGCCCCAGGGGTCTCCTACAATGAGCAGTTCTTC
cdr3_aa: CAISAPGVSYNEQFF

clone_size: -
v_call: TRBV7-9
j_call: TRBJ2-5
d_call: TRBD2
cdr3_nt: TGTGCCAGCACCTCAGGAAATTTCGGGAGGGGGGAGACCCAGTACTTC
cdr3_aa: CASTSGNFGRGETQYF

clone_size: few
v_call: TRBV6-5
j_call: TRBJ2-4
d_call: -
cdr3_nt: TGTGCCAGCCTACCTGGAGCTTGGGCCGGTGACATTCAGTACTTC
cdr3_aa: CASLPGAWAGDIQYF

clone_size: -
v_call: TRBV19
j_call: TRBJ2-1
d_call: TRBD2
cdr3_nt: TGTGCCAGTAGAACGGGACTAGCGGGAGTGGATGAGCAGTTCTTC
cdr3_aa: CASRTGLAGVDEQFF

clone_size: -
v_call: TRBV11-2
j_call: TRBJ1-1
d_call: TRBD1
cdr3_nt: TGTGCCAGCAGCAGATTCAGGGGGCGCGAGCACACTGAAGCTTTCTTT
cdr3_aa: CASSRFRGREHTEAFF

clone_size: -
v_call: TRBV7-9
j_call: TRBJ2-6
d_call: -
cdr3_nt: TGTGCCAGCACCCCGGCTGGGGCCAACGTCCTGACTTTC
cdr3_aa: CASTPAGANVLTF

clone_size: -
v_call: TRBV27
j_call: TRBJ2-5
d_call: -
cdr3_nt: TGTGCCAGCAGTTTAAGGCGGGGAGGTGAGACCCAGTACTTC
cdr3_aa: CASSLRRGGETQYF

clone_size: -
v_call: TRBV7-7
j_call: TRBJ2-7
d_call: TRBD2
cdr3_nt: TGTGCCAGCAGCTCACATAGCGGGAGAAGCTCCTACGAGCAGTACTTC
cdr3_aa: CASSSHSGRSSYEQYF

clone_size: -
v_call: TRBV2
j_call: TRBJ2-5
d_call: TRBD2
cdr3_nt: TGTGCCAGCAGTGAAGGACTAGCGGGGGGCGTGGGGGAGACCCAGTACTTC
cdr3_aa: CASSEGLAGGVGETQYF

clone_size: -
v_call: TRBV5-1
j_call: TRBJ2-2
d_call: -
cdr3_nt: TGCGCCAGCAGCTTGTCCGGAGCAGGGACCGGGGAGCTGTTTTTT
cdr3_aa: CASSLSGAGTGELFF

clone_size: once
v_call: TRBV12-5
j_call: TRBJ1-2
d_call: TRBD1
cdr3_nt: TGTGCTAGTGGTCTAGGACAGGGGTCTGGCGGCTACACCTTC
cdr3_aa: CASGLGQGSGGYTF

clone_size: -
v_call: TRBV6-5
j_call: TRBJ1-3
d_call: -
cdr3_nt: TGTGCCAGCAGTGATGACAGAGGGAACACCATATATTTT
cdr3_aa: CASSDDRGNTIYF

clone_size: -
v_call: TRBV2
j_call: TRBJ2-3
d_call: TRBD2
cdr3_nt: TGTGCCAGCAGTGAACTCCCCGGGGGGGGAGATACGCAGTATTTT
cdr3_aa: CASSELPGGGDTQYF

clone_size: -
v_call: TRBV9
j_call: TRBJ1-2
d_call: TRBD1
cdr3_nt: TGTGCCAGCAGCCCGGCGGCCCGGGACAGGGCGTATGGCTACACCTTC
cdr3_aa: CASSPAARDRAYGYTF

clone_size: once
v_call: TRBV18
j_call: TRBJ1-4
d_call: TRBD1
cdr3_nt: TGTGCCAGCTCACCACAGGGACAGGGGACCGAAAAACTGTTTTTT
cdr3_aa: CASSPQGQGTEKLFF

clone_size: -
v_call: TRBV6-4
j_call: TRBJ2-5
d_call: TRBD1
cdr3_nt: TGTGCCAGCCGACAGGGCCAAGAGACCCAGTACTTC
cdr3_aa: CASRQGQETQYF

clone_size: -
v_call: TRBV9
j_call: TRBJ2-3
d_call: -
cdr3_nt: TGTGCCAGCAGCGTAGTAGGGACCCCTAGCACAGATACGCAGTATTTT
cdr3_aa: CASSVVGTPSTDTQYF